Below, 32 T cell receptor beta chains from the same sample are listed, as sequenced in a study of beta chain features in type 1 diabetes. The isolated RNA, all of it, was reverse transcribed, so expressed TCRB transcripts were what got sequenced. Produced via immunoSEQ multiplex PCR; TCRdb's table is partial and in-frame only. The sample has under 900,000 clones, roughly 15% seen once. Sequenced: naive CD4+ T cells from blood. The source of these receptors is a woman aged 18 to 35 in good health.

The DNA of the CDR3 is TGTGCCAGCAGCTTACAGGGGGCGCGGTACGAGCAGTACTTC. This gives the protein CASSLQGARYEQYF. The chain is built from TRBV6-5 and TRBJ2-7; TRBD1 aligns across 9 bases. The CDR3 sequence is 14 residues long. The germline gives CDR1 MNHEY, CDR2 SVGAGI. V lost 6 bases and J lost 4; bases outside the gene matches: 7.

There are a few counts of this clone. The chain links TRBV12-5 to TRBJ2-1; D remains unclear. Germline CDR1 and CDR2: LGHNT and FRNRAP. The CDR3 totals 14 residues. V was trimmed by 7 bases and J by 3 bases, leaving 13 bases between them. The CDR3 coding sequence is TGTGCTAGTGCCACCTCGGGCAGCTACAATGAGCAGTTCTTC. This encodes CASATSGSYNEQFF. The whole variable domain, filled in from reference TRBV12-5 and TRBJ2-1, reads DARVTQTPRHKVTEMGQEVTMRCQPILGHNTVFWYRQTMMQGLELLAYFRNRAPLDDSGMPKDRFSAEMPDATLATLKIQPSEPRDSAVYFCASATSGSYNEQFFGPGTRLTVL.

The rearrangement joins TRBV4-2 to TRBJ2-4; 13 positions agree with TRBD2. The V segment lost 0 bases and the J segment 3 bases; nucleotides outside the gene matches: 2. Germline V gene sequence: CDR1 LGHNA, CDR2 YNFKEQ. The CDR3 is 17 amino acids. This chain's CDR3 is CASSQDRTSGGKNIQYF. The CDR3 DNA is TGTGCCAGCAGCCAAGATCGGACTAGCGGGGGCAAAAACATTCAGTACTTC.

This clone was seen a handful of times. The chain employs TRBV7-2 and TRBJ2-7, with D hard to call. V lost 1 base and J 6 bases, leaving 16 bases between the germline ends. The CDR3 is made up of 15 amino acids. The germline CDR1 and CDR2 sequences are SGHTA and FQGNSA. CDR3 sequence: CASSLDWVRLSEQYF. The CDR3 bases are TGTGCCAGCAGCTTAGACTGGGTTAGATTGTCCGAGCAGTACTTC. The full variable domain, with the rest looked up from reference TRBV7-2 and TRBJ2-7, is GAGVSQSPSNKVTEKGKDVELRCDPISGHTALYWYRQSLGQGLEFLIYFQGNSAPDKSGLPSDRFSAERTGGSVSTLTIQRTQQEDSAVYLCASSLDWVRLSEQYFGPGTRLTVT.

The chain links TRBV27 to TRBJ1-5; 7 bases agree with TRBD1. The trim removed 4 bases at V and 1 base at J, leaving 10 bases unmatched. Germline assignment: CDR1 MNHEY and CDR2 SMNVEV (reference sequence). This CDR3 spans 17 amino acids. The CDR3 spells CASSWTAGTASNQPQHF. As DNA, the CDR3 is TGTGCCAGCAGTTGGACCGCCGGGACAGCAAGCAATCAGCCCCAGCATTTT.

This clone was found a few times. The chain links TRBV10-3 to TRBJ2-6; no clear D. Germline-derived CDR1 and CDR2 are ENHRY and SYGVKD. Trimming took off 3 bases at V and 0 bases at J, with 3 bases between the two ends. CDR3 length: 14 residues. CDR3 region: CAISDISGANVLTF. CDR3 coding DNA: TGTGCCATCAGTGATATCTCTGGGGCCAACGTCCTGACTTTC.

This clone was detected only a few times. The chain employs TRBV7-9 and TRBJ2-3, with 9 positions matching TRBD2. CDR1 SEHNR and CDR2 FQNEAQ come from the germline V gene (reference sequence). The length of the CDR3 is 13 residues. V lost 4 bases to trimming and J lost 14 bases; unmatched junction nucleotides: 10. The CDR3 nucleotides are TGTGCCAGCAGCTCCAGACTAGCGGTGTTTCTGTATTTT. Protein product: CASSSRLAVFLYF.

The chain is built from TRBV19 and TRBJ2-5; 8 positions match TRBD2. The J call may be faulty, since TRBJ2-7 better matches the DNA end. Germline CDR1 and CDR2: LNHDA and SQIVND (reference sequence). This CDR3 spans 14 amino acids. In DNA, the CDR3 is TGTGCCAGTAGTCTGACCGGCGGGAGGTTCGAGCAGTACTTC. Its protein is CASSLTGGRFEQYF.

The V and J genes are TRBV18 and TRBJ2-5; 10 bases line up with TRBD1. V lost 4 bases and J lost 0; bases outside the gene matches: 2. This CDR3 comprises 15 residues. Per germline, CDR1 KGHSH and CDR2 LQKENI. In nucleotides, the CDR3 is TGTGCCAGCTCACGACAGGGGGCCCACCAAGAGACCCAGTACTTC. The encoded protein is CASSRQGAHQETQYF. Drawing the rest from reference TRBV18 and TRBJ2-5, the complete variable domain is NAGVMQNPRHLVRRRGQEARLRCSPMKGHSHVYWYRQLPEEGLKFMVYLQKENIIDESGMPKERFSAEFPKEGPSILRIQQVVRGDSAAYFCASSRQGAHQETQYFGPGTRLLVL.

This chain connects TRBV9 to TRBJ1-3; D unclear. Germline loops: CDR1 SGDLS, CDR2 YYNGEE. Trimming cost V 0 bases and J 0 bases, with 13 bases left between them. CDR3 length: 17 amino acids. In nucleotides, the CDR3 is TGTGCCAGCAGCGTAGCCCAGTCCGGGTCCTCTGGAAACACCATATATTTT. Amino acid sequence: CASSVAQSGSSGNTIYF. The variable domain in full, with the rest retrieved from reference TRBV9 and TRBJ1-3, is DSGVTQTPKHLITATGQRVTLRCSPRSGDLSVYWYQQSLDQGLQFLIQYYNGEERAKGNILERFSAQQFPDLHSELNLSSLELGDSALYFCASSVAQSGSSGNTIYFGEGSWLTVV.

The sample holds a few counts of this clone. This chain joins TRBV5-1 and TRBJ2-1; 9 bases agree with TRBD1. In germline, CDR1 is SGHRS, CDR2 YFSETQ. V lost 5 bases and J lost 6; bases outside the gene matches: 12. The CDR3 consists of 16 residues. The CDR3 nucleotides read TGCGCCAGCAGTAAACCGGGACAGGGTCTTGGCAATGAGCAGTTCTTC. Encoded protein: CASSKPGQGLGNEQFF.

This clone has more than one count but fewer than ten. V usage is TRBV6-5 and J usage is TRBJ2-2; D unresolved. This CDR3 comprises 13 residues. Germline CDR1 and CDR2: MNHEY and SVGAGI. V dropped 6 bases and J dropped 2 bases, with 7 bases sitting between them. The CDR3: CASRQDNTGELFF. CDR3 in DNA: TGTGCCAGCAGGCAGGATAACACCGGGGAGCTGTTTTTT.

This clone showed up just a few times. The CDR3 here is CASSSGAGGYQETQYF. The CDR3 nucleotides read TGCGCCAGCAGCTCAGGAGCAGGGGGATACCAAGAGACCCAGTACTTC. V usage is TRBV5-1 and J usage is TRBJ2-5; 7 bases align to TRBD1. CDR1 is SGHRS and CDR2 is YFSETQ in the germline V gene. Losses at the gene ends were 3 bases for V and 0 bases for J; bases not matched to a gene: 8. The CDR3 is made up of 16 amino acids.

This clone was observed a handful of times. This rearrangement joins TRBV11-2 to TRBJ2-5, with D perhaps TRBD1 or TRBD2 (5 bases each). The J call is uncertain, as TRBJ2-7 better fits the DNA end. Germline loops: CDR1 SGHAT, CDR2 FQNNGV. The CDR3 consists of 15 residues. CDR3 in amino acids: CASSLDQVRGPEQYF. CDR3 coding DNA: TGTGCCAGCAGCTTAGATCAGGTCCGGGGACCCGAGCAGTACTTC.

This clone has only a few counts. The sample has other DNA sequences that encode this CDR3 too. The chain employs TRBV29-1 and TRBJ2-1; D not resolved. Germline loops: CDR1 SQVTM, CDR2 ANQGSEA. Trimming took 3 bases from V and 3 from J, leaving 6 bases between them. The CDR3 consists of 12 residues. The CDR3 nucleotides read TGCAGCGTTGAGTCTAGCTACAATGAGCAGTTCTTC. Translation gives CSVESSYNEQFF.

This clone was detected only a few times. V and J are TRBV10-3 and TRBJ1-5, with D possibly being TRBD1 (6 bases). Germline CDR1 and CDR2: ENHRY and SYGVKD. Trimming took off 3 bases at V and 4 bases at J, with 13 bases between the two ends. The CDR3 runs 15 residues. The CDR3 protein is CAISDGQGRNQPQHF. In nucleotides, the CDR3 is TGTGCCATCAGTGACGGTCAGGGGAGGAATCAGCCCCAGCATTTT.

The chain joins TRBV2 to TRBJ2-3, with D unresolved. The CDR3 sequence is 13 residues long. The V end lost 6 bases, the J end lost 1 base, and 8 bases lay between the germline ends. Germline V CDR1 and CDR2: SNHLY, FYNNEI. The CDR3 sequence: CASRGARTDTQYF. The CDR3 DNA is TGTGCCAGCAGAGGAGCGCGCACAGATACGCAGTATTTT.

The J gene is TRBJ2-7, the V gene TRBV28, with D uncertain. The CDR3 has 15 amino acids. V dropped 6 bases and J dropped 4 bases, with 19 bases sitting between them. From germline, CDR1 is MDHEN and CDR2 SYDVKM. Written as DNA, the CDR3 is TGTGCCAGCAGCAATCCCCCCCCTCACCTATACGAGCAGTACTTC. Residues: CASSNPPPHLYEQYF.

The chain employs TRBV18 and TRBJ2-7; the match to TRBD2 covers 14 bases. The germline V gene encodes CDR1 KGHSH and CDR2 LQKENI. The CDR3 runs to 16 residues. Losses at the gene ends were 3 bases for V and 7 bases for J; bases not matched to a gene: 8. The CDR3 loop is CASSPVGLAGAEEQYF. DNA for the CDR3: TGTGCCAGCTCACCCGTGGGACTAGCGGGAGCGGAGGAGCAGTACTTC.

This clone was counted a few times. The rearrangement uses TRBV7-6 and TRBJ2-3; D call uncertain. The CDR3 is 13 residues long. In germline, CDR1 is SGHVS, CDR2 FNYEAQ. The V end lost 5 bases, the J end lost 6 bases, and 12 bases lay between the germline ends. The CDR3 spells CASSPPGRDTQYF. The CDR3 DNA reads as TGTGCCAGCAGCCCCCCAGGTCGGGATACGCAGTATTTT.

V gene TRBV4-2 combines with J gene TRBJ2-2, with 9 nucleotides matching TRBD2. Germline lookup yields CDR1 LGHNA and CDR2 YNFKEQ. After removal of 0 bases from V and 5 bases from J, the junction contained 4 bases not matched to a gene. The CDR3 length is 16 residues. The CDR3 loop reads CASSQEAGGITGELFF. DNA of the CDR3: TGTGCCAGCAGCCAAGAGGCGGGAGGGATTACCGGGGAGCTGTTTTTT.

This clone was seen a handful of times. The chain links TRBV2 to TRBJ2-7, with D perhaps TRBD1 (5 bases). This CDR3 is 13 amino acids long. V shed 6 bases and J shed 2 bases, with 11 bases lying between them. The germline gives CDR1 SNHLY, CDR2 FYNNEI. CDR3: CASRSDSTYEQYF. The CDR3 DNA reads as TGTGCCAGCAGGAGTGACAGCACCTACGAGCAGTACTTC.

This chain connects TRBV6-5 to TRBJ2-3; D is perhaps TRBD2 (5 bases). V was shortened by 2 bases and J by 4 bases, with 10 bases between the two germline ends. The CDR3 runs 14 residues. Looked up from germline, CDR1 is MNHEY and CDR2 is SVGAGI. CDR3 sequence (DNA): TGTGCCAGCAGTTACCCAGAGGGATCAGATACGCAGTATTTT. Protein product: CASSYPEGSDTQYF.

This clone was seen a few times. The V and J genes are TRBV7-9 and TRBJ2-5; 7 positions match TRBD1. The length of the CDR3 is 12 residues. Germline assignment: CDR1 SEHNR and CDR2 FQNEAQ (reference sequence). Unmatched junction bases numbered 3, after V lost 5 bases and J lost 6 bases. The CDR3 DNA reads as TGTGCCAGCAGCCCAGGGGGACAGACCCAGTACTTC. This translates into CASSPGGQTQYF.

This clone has only a few counts. The chain combines TRBV4-2 with TRBJ2-7; D possibly corresponds to TRBD2 (5 bases). V was trimmed by 0 bases and J by 2 bases, leaving 11 bases between them. The germline V gene has CDR1 LGHNA and CDR2 YNFKEQ. The CDR3 loop spans 15 amino acids. The CDR3 region is CASSQESGVTYEQYF. The CDR3 region has the DNA TGTGCCAGCAGCCAAGAGAGCGGAGTAACCTACGAGCAGTACTTC.

The J gene is TRBJ2-2, the V gene TRBV5-1; D tentatively fits TRBD1 or TRBD2 (6 bases each). The CDR3 has 15 residues. The germline gives CDR1 SGHRS, CDR2 YFSETQ. Deletions cut 7 bases from V and 0 bases from J, with 13 bases between. In DNA form, the CDR3 reads TGCGCCAGCGCCGTCGGGGGCGCGAACACCGGGGAGCTGTTTTTT. Amino acid sequence: CASAVGGANTGELFF.

A few counts support this clone. Written as DNA, the CDR3 is TGCGCCAGCAGCCAGAGACAAGGACAGGGTGGCCCCTACGAGCAGTACTTC. Protein sequence: CASSQRQGQGGPYEQYF. V is TRBV4-3 and J is TRBJ2-5, with TRBD1 identical over 8 bases. The DNA matches TRBJ2-7 better at its end, which makes the J call doubtful. Germline V gene data show CDR1 as LGHNA and CDR2 as YSLEER. The CDR3 runs to 17 residues.

The chain recombines TRBV6-6 with TRBJ2-5, with a tentative D call TRBD2 (7 bases). CDR1 and CDR2 from the germline V gene are MNHNY and SVGAGI (reference sequence). The CDR3 contains 14 residues. Trimming left V 7 bases short and J 5 bases short, with 17 bases between. CDR3 DNA: TGTGCCAGCACCTGGGAGGGGGTAGTCGAGACCCAGTACTTC. Translating gives CASTWEGVVETQYF.

This clone has only a few counts. Other DNA sequences in the same sample also yield this CDR3. The rearrangement uses TRBV7-8 and TRBJ2-7; possible D gene TRBD2, 7 bases. Germline assignment: CDR1 SGHVS and CDR2 FQNEAQ. Trimming removed 1 base from V and 1 base from J, with 11 bases in between. This CDR3 is built from 15 residues. CDR3: CASSLGRGGSYEQYF. The CDR3 DNA sequence: TGTGCCAGCAGCTTAGGGAGGGGGGGGTCCTACGAGCAGTACTTC. Full variable domain (outside the CDR3, taken from reference TRBV7-8 and TRBJ2-7): GAGVSQSPRYKVAKRGQDVALRCDPISGHVSLFWYQQALGQGPEFLTYFQNEAQLDKSGLPSDRFFAERPEGSVSTLKIQRTQQEDSAVYLCASSLGRGGSYEQYFGPGTRLTVT.

This clone turned up a few times. V and J are TRBV29-1 and TRBJ2-5; 8 bases are shared with TRBD2. CDR3 size: 14 residues. Looked up from germline, CDR1 is SQVTM and CDR2 is ANQGSEA. With 6 bases clipped from V and 4 bases from J, the junction kept 10 bases outside the gene matches. CDR3 in amino acids: CSVAGETSAETQYF. The CDR3 DNA follows: TGCAGCGTAGCGGGCGAGACTAGCGCAGAGACCCAGTACTTC.

This clone has just a few counts. The chain combines TRBV20-1 with TRBJ2-1; possibly TRBD1 for D (6 bases). Trimming took 6 bases from V and 14 from J, leaving 17 bases between them. The CDR3 consists of 11 residues. Germline V gene sequence: CDR1 DFQATT, CDR2 SNEGSKA (reference sequence). The CDR3 region has the DNA TGCAGTGCAAACCCCCCAGGGGTTAAGTTCTTC. This encodes CSANPPGVKFF.

This sequence joins TRBV7-9 and TRBJ2-7; 7 bases fit TRBD2. Germline CDR1 reads SEHNR; CDR2 reads FQNEAQ (reference sequence). This CDR3 region has 16 residues. Trimming cost V 4 bases and J 5 bases; bases outside gene matches: 14. The CDR3 DNA sequence: TGTGCCAGCAGCTCAGTGGCTCTCGGGAGGCCCCACGAGCAGTACTTC. As protein: CASSSVALGRPHEQYF.